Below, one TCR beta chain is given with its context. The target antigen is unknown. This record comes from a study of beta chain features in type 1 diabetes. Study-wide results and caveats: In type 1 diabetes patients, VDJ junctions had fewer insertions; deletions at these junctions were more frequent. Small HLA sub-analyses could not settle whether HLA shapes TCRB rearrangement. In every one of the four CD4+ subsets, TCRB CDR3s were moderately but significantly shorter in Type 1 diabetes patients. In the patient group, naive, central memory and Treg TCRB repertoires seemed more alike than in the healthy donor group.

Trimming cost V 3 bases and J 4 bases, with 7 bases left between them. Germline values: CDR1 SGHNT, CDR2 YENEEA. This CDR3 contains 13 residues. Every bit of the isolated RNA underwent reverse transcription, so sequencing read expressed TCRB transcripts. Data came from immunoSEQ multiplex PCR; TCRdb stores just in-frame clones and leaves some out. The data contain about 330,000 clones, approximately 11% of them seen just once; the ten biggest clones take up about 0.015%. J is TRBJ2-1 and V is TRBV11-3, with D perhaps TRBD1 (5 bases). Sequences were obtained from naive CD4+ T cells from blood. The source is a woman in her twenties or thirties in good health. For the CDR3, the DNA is TGTGCCAGCAGCTTGGGGCAGTACAATGAGCAGTTCTTC. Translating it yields CASSLGQYNEQFF.